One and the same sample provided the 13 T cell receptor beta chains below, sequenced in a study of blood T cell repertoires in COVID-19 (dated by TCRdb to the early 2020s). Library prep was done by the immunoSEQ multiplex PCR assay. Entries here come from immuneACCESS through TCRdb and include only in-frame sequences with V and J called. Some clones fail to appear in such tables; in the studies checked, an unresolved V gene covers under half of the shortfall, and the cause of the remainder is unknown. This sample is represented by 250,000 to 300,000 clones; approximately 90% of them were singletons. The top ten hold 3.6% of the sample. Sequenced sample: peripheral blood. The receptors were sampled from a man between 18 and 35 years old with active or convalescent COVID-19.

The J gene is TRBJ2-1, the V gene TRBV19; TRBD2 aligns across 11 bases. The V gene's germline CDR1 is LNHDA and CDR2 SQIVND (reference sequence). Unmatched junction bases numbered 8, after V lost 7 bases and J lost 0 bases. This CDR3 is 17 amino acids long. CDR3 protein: CASIATSGASSYNEQFF. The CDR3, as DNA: TGTGCCAGTATCGCGACTAGCGGGGCGAGCTCCTACAATGAGCAGTTCTTC. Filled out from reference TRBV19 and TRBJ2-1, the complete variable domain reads DGGITQSPKYLFRKEGQNVTLSCEQNLNHDAMYWYRQDPGQGLRLIYYSQIVNDFQKGDIAEGYSVSREKKESFPLTVTSAQKNPTAFYLCASIATSGASSYNEQFFGPGTRLTVL.

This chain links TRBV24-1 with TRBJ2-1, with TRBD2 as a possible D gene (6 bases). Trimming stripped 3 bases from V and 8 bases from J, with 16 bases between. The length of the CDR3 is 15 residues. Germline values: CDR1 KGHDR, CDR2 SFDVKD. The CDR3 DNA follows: TGTGCCACCAGTGATCCGGGACTCCAGCAAGATGAGCAGTTCTTC. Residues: CATSDPGLQQDEQFF.

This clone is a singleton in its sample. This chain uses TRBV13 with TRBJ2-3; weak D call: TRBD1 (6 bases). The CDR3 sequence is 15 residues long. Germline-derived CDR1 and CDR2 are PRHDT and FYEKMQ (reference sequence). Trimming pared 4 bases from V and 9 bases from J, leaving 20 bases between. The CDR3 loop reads CASSSTTGSPLTQYF. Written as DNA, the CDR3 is TGTGCCAGCAGCTCGACGACAGGTTCCCCCTTGACGCAGTATTTT.

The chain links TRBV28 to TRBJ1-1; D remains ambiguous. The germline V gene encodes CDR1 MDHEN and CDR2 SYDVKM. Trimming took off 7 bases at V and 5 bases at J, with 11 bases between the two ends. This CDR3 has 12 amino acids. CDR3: CASILRGTEAFF. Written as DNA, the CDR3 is TGTGCCAGCATCCTGCGGGGTACTGAAGCTTTCTTT. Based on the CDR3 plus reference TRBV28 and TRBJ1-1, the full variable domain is DVKVTQSSRYLVKRTGEKVFLECVQDMDHENMFWYRQDPGLGLRLIYFSYDVKMKEKGDIPEGYSVSREKKERFSLILESASTNQTSMYLCASILRGTEAFFGQGTRLTVV.

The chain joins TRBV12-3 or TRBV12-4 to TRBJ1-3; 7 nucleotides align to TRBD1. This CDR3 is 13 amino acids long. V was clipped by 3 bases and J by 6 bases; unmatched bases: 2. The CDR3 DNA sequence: TGTGCCAGCAGTTTGGGGACAGCAAACACCATATATTTT. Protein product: CASSLGTANTIYF.

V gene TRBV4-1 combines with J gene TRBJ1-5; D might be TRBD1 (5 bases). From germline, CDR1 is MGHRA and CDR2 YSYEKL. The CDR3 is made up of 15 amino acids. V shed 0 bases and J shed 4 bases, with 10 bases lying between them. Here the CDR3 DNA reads TGCGCCAGCAGCCAAGATTGGACAAGTAATCAGCCCCAGCATTTT. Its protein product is CASSQDWTSNQPQHF.

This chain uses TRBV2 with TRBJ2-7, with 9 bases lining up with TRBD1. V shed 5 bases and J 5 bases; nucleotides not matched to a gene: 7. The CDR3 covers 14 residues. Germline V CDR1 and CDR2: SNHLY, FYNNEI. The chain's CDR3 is CASSTGQGADEQYF. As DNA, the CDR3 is TGTGCCAGCAGTACGGGACAGGGTGCGGACGAGCAGTACTTC.

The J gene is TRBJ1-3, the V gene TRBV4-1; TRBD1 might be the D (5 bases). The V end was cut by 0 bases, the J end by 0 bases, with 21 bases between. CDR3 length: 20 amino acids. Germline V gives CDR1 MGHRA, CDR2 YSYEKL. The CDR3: CASSQDLGRDGLPSGNTIYF. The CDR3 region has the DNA TGCGCCAGCAGCCAAGATCTGGGGAGGGACGGTCTACCCTCTGGAAACACCATATATTTT.

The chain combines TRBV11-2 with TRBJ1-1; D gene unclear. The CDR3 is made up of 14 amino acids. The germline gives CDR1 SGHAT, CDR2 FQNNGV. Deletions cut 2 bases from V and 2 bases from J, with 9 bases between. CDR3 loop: CASSLNFLNTEAFF. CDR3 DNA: TGTGCCAGCAGCTTAAATTTCCTTAACACTGAAGCTTTCTTT. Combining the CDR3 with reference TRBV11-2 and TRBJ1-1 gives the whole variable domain EAGVAQSPRYKIIEKRQSVAFWCNPISGHATLYWYQQILGQGPKLLIQFQNNGVVDDSQLPKDRFSAERLKGVDSTLKIQPAKLEDSAVYLCASSLNFLNTEAFFGQGTRLTVV.

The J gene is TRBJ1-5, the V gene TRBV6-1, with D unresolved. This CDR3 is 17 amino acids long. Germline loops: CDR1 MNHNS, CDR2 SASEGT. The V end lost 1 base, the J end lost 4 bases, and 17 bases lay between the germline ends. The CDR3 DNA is TGTGCCAGCAGTGAAGGGGCTTTTGAGTTATGGAATCAGCCCCAGCATTTT. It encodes CASSEGAFELWNQPQHF.

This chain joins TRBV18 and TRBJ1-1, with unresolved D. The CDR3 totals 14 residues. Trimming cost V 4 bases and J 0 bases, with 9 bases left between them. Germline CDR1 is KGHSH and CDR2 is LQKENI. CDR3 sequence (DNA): TGTGCCAGCTCACGGGCGCGTATGAACACTGAAGCTTTCTTT. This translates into CASSRARMNTEAFF.

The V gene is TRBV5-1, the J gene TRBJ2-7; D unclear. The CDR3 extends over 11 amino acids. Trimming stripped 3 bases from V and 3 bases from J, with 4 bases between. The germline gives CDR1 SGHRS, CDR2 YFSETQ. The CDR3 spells CASSSNYEQYF. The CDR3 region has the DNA TGCGCCAGCAGCTCAAACTACGAGCAGTACTTC.

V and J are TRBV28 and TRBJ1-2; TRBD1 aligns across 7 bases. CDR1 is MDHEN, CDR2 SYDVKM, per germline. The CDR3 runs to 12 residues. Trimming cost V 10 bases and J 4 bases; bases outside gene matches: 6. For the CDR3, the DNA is TGTGCCATCGCGACAGGGCCCTATGGCTACACCTTC. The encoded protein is CAIATGPYGYTF.